This T cell receptor (beta chain) comes out of a study of shared clonotypes between healthy human individuals. The wider study: Used for every donor were three CD4 naive, three CD4 memory, two CD8 naive and one CD8 memory plate.

From germline, CDR1 is SGHAT and CDR2 FQNNGV. CDR3 size: 16 residues. V shed 2 bases and J 8 bases; nucleotides not matched to a gene: 9. Sequenced by immunoSEQ multiplex PCR; TCRdb stores in-frame clones only, minus some. Of hundreds of thousands of clones listed, under 95% were seen once; the top ten hold approximately 24%. Findings and limits, study-wide: Clonotypes which were not shared had lower generation probabilities than clonotypes that all four donors shared.

Of note for this clone: Antigen: not known.

Naive CD8 isolation took CD45RO-negative cells positively selected for CCR7 and excluded terminally differentiated effector memory CD45RA+ cells. Material: naive CD8+ T cells sorted from blood. The source is a man between 25 and 39 years old in good health. The gene calls are TRBV11-2 and TRBJ2-1; the match to TRBD2 covers 10 bases. CDR3 sequence (DNA): TGTGCCAGCAGCTTACATCCAGCGGGAGGGCCGGATGAGCAGTTCTTC. It is translated as CASSLHPAGGPDEQFF. Together with reference TRBV11-2 and TRBJ2-1, the CDR3 gives the full variable domain: EAGVAQSPRYKIIEKRQSVAFWCNPISGHATLYWYQQILGQGPKLLIQFQNNGVVDDSQLPKDRFSAERLKGVDSTLKIQPAKLEDSAVYLCASSLHPAGGPDEQFFGPGTRLTVL.